Sequencing of this T cell receptor beta chain was carried out in a study of OX40 agonist ivuxolimab in advanced cancers. Study summary: Age averaged about 60 years (range about 23 to 85), and about 86% were male.

Whole-study results and caveats: The mean number of expanded clones was higher in CD8+ T cells than in CD4+. Normalized T-cell clonal expansion was also low in some nonresponders.

In the case of this clone: Antigen unknown.

V lost 6 bases to trimming and J lost 2 bases, with 13 bases between them. The germline V gene encodes CDR1 MNHNS and CDR2 SASEGT. The CDR3 is made up of 14 amino acids. TCRdb's copy holds only in-frame clones and misses some; the assay was immunoSEQ multiplex PCR. The sample records roughly 7,000 clones, 65% to 75% being singletons. The sequence derives from an adult with an advanced solid tumor such as melanoma, head and neck, liver or kidney cancer. The sample was CD4+ or CD8+ T cells sorted from blood, taken in a trial of the OX40 agonist ivuxolimab. The rearrangement uses TRBV6-1 and TRBJ1-1, with D perhaps TRBD1 (5 bases). Here the CDR3 DNA reads TGTGCCAGCAGCGCCTGGACAAGCAACACTGAAGCTTTCTTT. Protein sequence: CASSAWTSNTEAFF.